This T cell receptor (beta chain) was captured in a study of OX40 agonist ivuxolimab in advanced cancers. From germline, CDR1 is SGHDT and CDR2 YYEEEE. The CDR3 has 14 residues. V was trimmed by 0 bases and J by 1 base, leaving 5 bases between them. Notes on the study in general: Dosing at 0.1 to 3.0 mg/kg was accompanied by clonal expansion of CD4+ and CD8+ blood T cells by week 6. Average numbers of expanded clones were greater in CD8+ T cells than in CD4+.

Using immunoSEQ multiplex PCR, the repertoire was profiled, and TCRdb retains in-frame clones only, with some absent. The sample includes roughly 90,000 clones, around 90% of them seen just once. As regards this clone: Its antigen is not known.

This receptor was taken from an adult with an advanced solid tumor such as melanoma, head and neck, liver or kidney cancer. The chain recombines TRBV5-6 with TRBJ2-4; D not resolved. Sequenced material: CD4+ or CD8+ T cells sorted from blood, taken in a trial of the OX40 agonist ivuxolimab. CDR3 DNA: TGTGCCAGCAGCTTGGCTGGGGCCAAAAACATTCAGTACTTC. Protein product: CASSLAGAKNIQYF.